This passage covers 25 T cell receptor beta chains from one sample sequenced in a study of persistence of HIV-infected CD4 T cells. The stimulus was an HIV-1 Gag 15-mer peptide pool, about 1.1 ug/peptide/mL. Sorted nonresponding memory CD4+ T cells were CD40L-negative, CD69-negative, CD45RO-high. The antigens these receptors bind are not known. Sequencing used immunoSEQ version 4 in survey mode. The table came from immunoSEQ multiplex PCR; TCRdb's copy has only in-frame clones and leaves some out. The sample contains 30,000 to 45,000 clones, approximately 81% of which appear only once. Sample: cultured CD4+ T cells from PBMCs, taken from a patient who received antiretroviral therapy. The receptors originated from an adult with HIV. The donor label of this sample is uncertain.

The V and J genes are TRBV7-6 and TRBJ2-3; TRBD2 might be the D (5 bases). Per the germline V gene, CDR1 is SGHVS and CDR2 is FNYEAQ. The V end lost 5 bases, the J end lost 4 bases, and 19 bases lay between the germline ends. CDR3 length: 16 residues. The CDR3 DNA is TGTGCCAGCAGCGCCCTAACTAGTACCGGCGCAGATACGCAGTATTTT. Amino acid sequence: CASSALTSTGADTQYF.

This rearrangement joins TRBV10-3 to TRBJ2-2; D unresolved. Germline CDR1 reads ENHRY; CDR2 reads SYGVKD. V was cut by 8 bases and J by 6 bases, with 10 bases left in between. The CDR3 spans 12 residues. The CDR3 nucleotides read TGTGCCATCGAGCCCGGGTCCGGGGAGCTGTTTTTT. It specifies CAIEPGSGELFF.

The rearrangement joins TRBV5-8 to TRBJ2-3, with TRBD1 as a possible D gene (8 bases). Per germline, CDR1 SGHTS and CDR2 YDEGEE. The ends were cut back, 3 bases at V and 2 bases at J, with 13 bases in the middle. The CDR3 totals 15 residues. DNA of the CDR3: TGTGCCAGCAGCTGGACAGGGAGGGTCACAGATACGCAGTATTTT. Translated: CASSWTGRVTDTQYF.

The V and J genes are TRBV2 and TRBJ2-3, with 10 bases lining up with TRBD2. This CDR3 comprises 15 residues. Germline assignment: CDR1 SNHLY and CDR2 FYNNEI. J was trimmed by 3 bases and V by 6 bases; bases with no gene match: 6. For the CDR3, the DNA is TGTGCCAGCAGGTCACTAGCGGGGCTGACAGATACGCAGTATTTT. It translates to CASRSLAGLTDTQYF.

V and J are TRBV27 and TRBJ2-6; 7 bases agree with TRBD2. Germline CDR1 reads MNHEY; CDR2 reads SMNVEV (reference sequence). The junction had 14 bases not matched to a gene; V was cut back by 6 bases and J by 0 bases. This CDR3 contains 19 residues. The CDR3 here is CASRPSWGGERSGANVLTF. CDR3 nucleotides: TGTGCCAGCAGGCCGTCTTGGGGGGGGGAGCGCTCTGGGGCCAACGTCCTGACTTTC.

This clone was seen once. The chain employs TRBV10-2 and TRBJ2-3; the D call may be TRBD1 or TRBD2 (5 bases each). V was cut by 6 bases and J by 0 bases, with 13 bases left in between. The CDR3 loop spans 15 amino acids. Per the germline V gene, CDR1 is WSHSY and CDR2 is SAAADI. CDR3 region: CASRDIGKSTDTQYF. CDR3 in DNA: TGCGCCAGCAGGGACATCGGGAAGAGCACAGATACGCAGTATTTT.

The CDR3 bases are TGTGCCAGCAGCTGGACAGGTTCCACTGAAGCTTTCTTT. Its translation: CASSWTGSTEAFF. The chain uses TRBV7-2 and TRBJ1-1; the match to TRBD1 covers 7 bases. The CDR3 contains 13 residues. Germline CDR1 SGHTA, CDR2 FQGNSA. V lost 4 bases and J lost 4; bases outside the gene matches: 3.

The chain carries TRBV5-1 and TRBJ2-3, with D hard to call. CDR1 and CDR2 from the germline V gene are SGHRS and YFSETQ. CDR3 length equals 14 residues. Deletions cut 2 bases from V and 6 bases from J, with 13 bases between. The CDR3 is CASSFALLEDTQYF. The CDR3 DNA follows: TGCGCCAGCAGCTTTGCACTACTCGAGGATACGCAGTATTTT.

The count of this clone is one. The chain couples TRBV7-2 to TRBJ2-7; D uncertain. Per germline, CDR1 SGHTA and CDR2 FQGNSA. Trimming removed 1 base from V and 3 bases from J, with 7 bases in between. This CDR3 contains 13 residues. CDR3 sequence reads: CASSLGLDYEQYF. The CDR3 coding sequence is TGTGCCAGCAGCTTAGGGCTAGACTACGAGCAGTACTTC.

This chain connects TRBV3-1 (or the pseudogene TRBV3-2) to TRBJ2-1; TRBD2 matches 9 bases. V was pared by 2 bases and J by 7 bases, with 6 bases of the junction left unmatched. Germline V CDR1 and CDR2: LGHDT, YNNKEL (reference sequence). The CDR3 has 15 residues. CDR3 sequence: CASSQPSSGVNEQFF. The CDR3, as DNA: TGTGCCAGCAGCCAACCATCTAGCGGGGTAAATGAGCAGTTCTTC.

CDR3 sequence (DNA): TGTGCCAGCAGCTTACAGGGGGCCAAAAACATTCAGTACTTC. Translation: CASSLQGAKNIQYF. The V and J genes are TRBV5-4 and TRBJ2-4; 7 bases agree with TRBD1. The CDR3 has 14 residues. J was trimmed by 1 base and V by 2 bases; bases with no gene match: 0. CDR1 and CDR2 from the germline V gene are SGHNT and YYREEE (reference sequence). Full variable domain (remainder filled in from reference TRBV5-4 and TRBJ2-4): ETGVTQSPTHLIKTRGQQVTLRCSSQSGHNTVSWYQQALGQGPQFIFQYYREEENGRGNFPPRFSGLQFPNYSSELNVNALELDDSALYLCASSLQGAKNIQYFGAGTRLSVL.

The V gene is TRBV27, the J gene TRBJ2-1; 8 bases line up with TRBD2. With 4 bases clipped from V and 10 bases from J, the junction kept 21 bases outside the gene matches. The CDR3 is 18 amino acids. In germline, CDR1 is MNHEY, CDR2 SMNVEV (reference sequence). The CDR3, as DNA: TGTGCCAGCAGTTCCCGGGGGGGCGGTGCTACCCACCAACTGGAGCAGTTCTTC. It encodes CASSSRGGGATHQLEQFF.

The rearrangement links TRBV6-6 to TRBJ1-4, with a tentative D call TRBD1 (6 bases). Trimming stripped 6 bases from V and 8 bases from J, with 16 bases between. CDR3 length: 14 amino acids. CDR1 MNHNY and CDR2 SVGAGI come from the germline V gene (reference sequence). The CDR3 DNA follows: TGTGCCAGCAGAAAGCTGGGGGGCCGAGAAAAACTGTTTTTT. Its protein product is CASRKLGGREKLFF.

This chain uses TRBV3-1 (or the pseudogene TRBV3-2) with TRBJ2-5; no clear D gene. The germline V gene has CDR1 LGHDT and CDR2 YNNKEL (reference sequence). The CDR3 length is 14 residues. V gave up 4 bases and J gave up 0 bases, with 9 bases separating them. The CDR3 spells CASSLRKHQETQYF. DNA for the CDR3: TGTGCCAGCAGCCTCCGGAAGCACCAAGAGACCCAGTACTTC.

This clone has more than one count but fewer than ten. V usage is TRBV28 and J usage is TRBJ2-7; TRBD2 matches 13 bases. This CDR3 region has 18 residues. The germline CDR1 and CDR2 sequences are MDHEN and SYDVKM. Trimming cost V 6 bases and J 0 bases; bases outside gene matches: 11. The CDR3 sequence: CASSPPPGTSGNSYEQYF. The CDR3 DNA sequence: TGTGCCAGCAGCCCACCCCCCGGGACTAGCGGGAACTCCTACGAGCAGTACTTC.

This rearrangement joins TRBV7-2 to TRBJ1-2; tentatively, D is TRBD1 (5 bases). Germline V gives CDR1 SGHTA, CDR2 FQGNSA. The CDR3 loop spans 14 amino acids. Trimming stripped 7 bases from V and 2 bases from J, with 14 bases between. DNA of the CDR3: TGTGCCAGCATATCTCAAACAGGCAACTATGGCTACACCTTC. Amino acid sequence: CASISQTGNYGYTF.

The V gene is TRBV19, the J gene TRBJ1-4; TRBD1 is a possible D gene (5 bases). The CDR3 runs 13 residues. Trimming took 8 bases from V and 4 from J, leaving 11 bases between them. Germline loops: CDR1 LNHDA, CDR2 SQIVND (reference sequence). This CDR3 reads CASRDGYNEKLFF. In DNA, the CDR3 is TGTGCCAGTCGGGACGGATATAATGAAAAACTGTTTTTT.

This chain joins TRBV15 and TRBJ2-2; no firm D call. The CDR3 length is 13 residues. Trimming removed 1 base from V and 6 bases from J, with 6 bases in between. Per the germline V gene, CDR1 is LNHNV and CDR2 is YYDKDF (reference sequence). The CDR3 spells CATSRGPAGELFF. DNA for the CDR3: TGTGCCACCAGCAGAGGGCCGGCCGGGGAGCTGTTTTTT.

CDR3 sequence (DNA): TGTGCCACCAGCAGAGATCAGGGGGTTCACAATGAGCAGTTCTTC. Translation gives CATSRDQGVHNEQFF. The chain couples TRBV15 to TRBJ2-1, with 7 positions matching TRBD1. V lost 0 bases to trimming and J lost 5 bases; unmatched junction nucleotides: 4. The germline V gene encodes CDR1 LNHNV and CDR2 YYDKDF (reference sequence). The CDR3 loop spans 15 amino acids.

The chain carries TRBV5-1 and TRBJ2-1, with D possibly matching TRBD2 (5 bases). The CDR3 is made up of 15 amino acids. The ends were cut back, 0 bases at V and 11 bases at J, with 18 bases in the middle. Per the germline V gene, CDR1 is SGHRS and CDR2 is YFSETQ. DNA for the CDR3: TGCGCCAGCAGCTTGGGGGCTACCGCCCGGGGAAAGCAGTTCTTC. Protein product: CASSLGATARGKQFF.

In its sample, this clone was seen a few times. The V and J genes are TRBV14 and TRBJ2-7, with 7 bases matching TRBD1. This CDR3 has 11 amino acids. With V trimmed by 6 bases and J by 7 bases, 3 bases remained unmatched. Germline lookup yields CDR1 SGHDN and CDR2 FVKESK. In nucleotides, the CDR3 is TGTGCCAGCAGTCAGACAGGGGAGCAGTACTTC. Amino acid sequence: CASSQTGEQYF. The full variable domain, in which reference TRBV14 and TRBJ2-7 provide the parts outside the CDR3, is EAGVTQFPSHSVIEKGQTVTLRCDPISGHDNLYWYRRVMGKEIKFLLHFVKESKQDESGMPNNRFLAERTGGTYSTLKVQPAELEDSGVYFCASSQTGEQYFGPGTRLTVT.

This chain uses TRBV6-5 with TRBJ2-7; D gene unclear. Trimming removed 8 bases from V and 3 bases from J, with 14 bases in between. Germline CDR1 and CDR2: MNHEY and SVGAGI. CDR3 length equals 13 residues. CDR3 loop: CASSQQWDYEQYF. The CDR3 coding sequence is TGTGCCAGCTCCCAACAGTGGGACTACGAGCAGTACTTC.

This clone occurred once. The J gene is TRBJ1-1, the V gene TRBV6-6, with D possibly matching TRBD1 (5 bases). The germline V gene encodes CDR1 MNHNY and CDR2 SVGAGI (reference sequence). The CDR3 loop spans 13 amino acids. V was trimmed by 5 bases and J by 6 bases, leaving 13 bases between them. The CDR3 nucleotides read TGTGCCAGCAGTAGAGGGGAATTGGCTGAAGCTTTCTTT. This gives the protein CASSRGELAEAFF.

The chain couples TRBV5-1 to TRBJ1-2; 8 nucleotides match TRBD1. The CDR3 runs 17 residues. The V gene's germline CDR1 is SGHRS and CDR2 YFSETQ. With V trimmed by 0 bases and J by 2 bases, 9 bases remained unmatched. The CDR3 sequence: CASSLGAGGVSNYGYTF. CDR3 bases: TGCGCCAGCAGCTTGGGAGCAGGGGGCGTATCGAACTATGGCTACACCTTC.

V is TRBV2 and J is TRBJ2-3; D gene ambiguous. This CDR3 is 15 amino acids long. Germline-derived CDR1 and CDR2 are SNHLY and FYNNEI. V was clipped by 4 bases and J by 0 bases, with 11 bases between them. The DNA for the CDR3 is TGTGCCAGCAGTGCTATGGTGTCTAGCACAGATACGCAGTATTTT. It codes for CASSAMVSSTDTQYF.